The rows below give T cell receptor beta chains drawn from one sample of a study of radiotherapy plus CTLA-4 blockade in lung cancer. Sequenced by immunoSEQ multiplex PCR; TCRdb stores in-frame clones only, minus some. The sample shows 80,000 or so clones, approximately 80% of them seen only once. The sequences come from peripheral blood, collected from a patient treated with radiotherapy plus ipilimumab. The source of these receptors is a human donor with non-small cell lung cancer who had stable disease on radiotherapy plus ipilimumab. Both conserved end residues are part of each CDR3. A D gene is named only where the DNA matches it firmly.

j_call: TRBJ2-2; v_call: TRBV5-1; d_call: NA; cdr3_aa: CASSLSQGNTGELFF
j_call: TRBJ2-5; v_call: TRBV7-2; d_call: TRBD1; cdr3_aa: CASSPDRGLVSETQYF
j_call: TRBJ2-2; v_call: TRBV21-1; d_call: NA; cdr3_aa: CASSTKTAFINTGELFF
j_call: TRBJ1-2; v_call: TRBV5-1; d_call: NA; cdr3_aa: CASSQVGGDYGYTF
j_call: TRBJ1-5; v_call: TRBV29-1; d_call: TRBD1; cdr3_aa: CSVGTGINNQPQHF
j_call: TRBJ2-7; v_call: TRBV28; d_call: NA; cdr3_aa: CASSPGPYEQYF
j_call: TRBJ2-7; v_call: TRBV19; d_call: TRBD1; cdr3_aa: CASSIDRDRGSYEQYF
j_call: TRBJ1-2; v_call: TRBV28; d_call: NA; cdr3_aa: CASSLLMSPLGYTF
j_call: TRBJ1-3; v_call: TRBV7-2; d_call: NA; cdr3_aa: CASSYRDSGNTIYF
j_call: TRBJ1-2; v_call: TRBV29-1; d_call: NA; cdr3_aa: CSVDVDGYTF
j_call: TRBJ2-2; v_call: TRBV19; d_call: TRBD2; cdr3_aa: CASSSGTSRNTGELFF